The subject of this entry is one T cell receptor (beta chain). Its antigen is currently unknown. The sample comes from a study of OX40 agonist ivuxolimab in advanced cancers. General study points: Some of the lowest clonal expansion was seen in partial responders at 0.1-3.0 mg/kg.

Sequenced by immunoSEQ multiplex PCR; TCRdb stores in-frame clones only, minus some. The table lists about 34,000 clones, 65% to 90% of them singletons. Trimming removed 0 bases from V and 5 bases from J, with 17 bases in between. Germline assignment: CDR1 SGHDT and CDR2 YYEEEE. This CDR3 is 16 amino acids long. The TCR comes from an adult with an advanced solid tumor such as melanoma, head and neck, liver or kidney cancer. The source material was CD4+ or CD8+ T cells sorted from blood, sampled in a trial of the OX40 agonist ivuxolimab. This sequence joins TRBV5-6 and TRBJ1-1; D possibly corresponds to TRBD1 (5 bases). CDR3 nucleotides: TGTGCCAGCAGCTTGGCTTTCGCGGGGGAGGGGACTGAAGCTTTCTTT. It encodes CASSLAFAGEGTEAFF. Complete variable domain (other parts from reference TRBV5-6 and TRBJ1-1): DAGVTQSPTHLIKTRGQQVTLRCSPKSGHDTVSWYQQALGQGPQFIFQYYEEEERQRGNFPDRFSGHQFPNYSSELNVNALLLGDSALYLCASSLAFAGEGTEAFFGQGTRLTVV.